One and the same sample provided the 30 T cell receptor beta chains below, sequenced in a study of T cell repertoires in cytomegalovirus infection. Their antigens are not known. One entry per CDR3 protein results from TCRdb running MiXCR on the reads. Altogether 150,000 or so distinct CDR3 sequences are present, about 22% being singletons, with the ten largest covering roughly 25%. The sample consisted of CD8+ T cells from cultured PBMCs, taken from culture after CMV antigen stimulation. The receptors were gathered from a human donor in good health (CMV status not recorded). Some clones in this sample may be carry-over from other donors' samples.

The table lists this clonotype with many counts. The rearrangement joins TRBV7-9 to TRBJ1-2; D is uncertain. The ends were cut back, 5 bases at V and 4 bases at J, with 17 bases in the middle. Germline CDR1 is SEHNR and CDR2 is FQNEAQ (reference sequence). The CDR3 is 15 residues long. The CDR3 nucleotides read TGTGCCAGCAGCACGACGGACGGAGGATCCTATGGCTACACCTTC. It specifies CASSTTDGGSYGYTF.

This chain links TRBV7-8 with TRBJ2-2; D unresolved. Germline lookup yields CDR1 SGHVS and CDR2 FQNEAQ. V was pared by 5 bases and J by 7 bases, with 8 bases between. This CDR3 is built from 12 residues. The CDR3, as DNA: TGTGCCAGCAGCCCCGGAAACGGGGAGCTGTTTTTT. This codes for CASSPGNGELFF.

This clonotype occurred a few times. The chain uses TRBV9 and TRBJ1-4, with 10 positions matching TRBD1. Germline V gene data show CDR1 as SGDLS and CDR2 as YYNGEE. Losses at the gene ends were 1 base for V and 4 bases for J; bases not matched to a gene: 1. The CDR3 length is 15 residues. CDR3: CASSVRDRGNEKLFF. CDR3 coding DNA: TGTGCCAGCAGCGTACGGGACAGGGGTAATGAAAAACTGTTTTTT.

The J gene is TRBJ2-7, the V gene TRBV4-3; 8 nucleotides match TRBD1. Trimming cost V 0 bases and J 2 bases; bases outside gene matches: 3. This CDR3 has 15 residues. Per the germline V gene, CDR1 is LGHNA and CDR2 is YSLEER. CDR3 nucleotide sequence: TGCGCCAGCAGCCAAGAGCAGACAGGGGCCTACGAGCAGTACTTC. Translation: CASSQEQTGAYEQYF.

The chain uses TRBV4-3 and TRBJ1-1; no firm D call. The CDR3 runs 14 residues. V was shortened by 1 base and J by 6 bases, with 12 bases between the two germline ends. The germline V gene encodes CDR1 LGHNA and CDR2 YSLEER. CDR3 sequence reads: CASSQVTVDSEAFF. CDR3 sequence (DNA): TGCGCCAGCAGCCAAGTGACGGTAGACTCTGAAGCTTTCTTT.

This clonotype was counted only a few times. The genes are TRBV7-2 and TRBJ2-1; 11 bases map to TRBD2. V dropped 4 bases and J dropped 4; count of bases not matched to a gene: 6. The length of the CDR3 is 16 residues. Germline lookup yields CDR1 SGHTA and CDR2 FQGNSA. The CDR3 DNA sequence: TGTGCCAGCAGCTCCCTTGGGACTAGCGGATACAATGAGCAGTTCTTC. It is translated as CASSSLGTSGYNEQFF.

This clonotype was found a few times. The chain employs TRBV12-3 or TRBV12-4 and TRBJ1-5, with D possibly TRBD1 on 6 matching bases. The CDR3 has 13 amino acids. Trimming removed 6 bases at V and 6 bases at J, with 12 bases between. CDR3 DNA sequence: TGTGCCAGCAGCAGACAGGTTCGTCAGCCCCAGCATTTT. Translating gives CASSRQVRQPQHF.

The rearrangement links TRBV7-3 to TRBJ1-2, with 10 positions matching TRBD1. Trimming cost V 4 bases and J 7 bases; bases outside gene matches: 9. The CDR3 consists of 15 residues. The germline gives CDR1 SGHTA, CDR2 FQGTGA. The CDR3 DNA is TGTGCCAGCAGCTCTACGGCGGACAGGGGGACTGGCTACACCTTC. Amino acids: CASSSTADRGTGYTF.

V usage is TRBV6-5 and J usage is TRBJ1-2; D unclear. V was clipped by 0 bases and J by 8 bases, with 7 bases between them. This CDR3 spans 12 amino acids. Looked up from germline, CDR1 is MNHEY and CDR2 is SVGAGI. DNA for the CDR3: TGTGCCAGCAGTTACTCCTTGGGGGGCTACACCTTC. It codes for CASSYSLGGYTF.

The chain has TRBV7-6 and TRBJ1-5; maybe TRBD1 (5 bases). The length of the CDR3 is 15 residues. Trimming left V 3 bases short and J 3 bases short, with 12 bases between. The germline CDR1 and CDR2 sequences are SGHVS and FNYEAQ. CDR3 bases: TGTGCCAGCAGCTTTGGGACGGGATACAATCAGCCCCAGCATTTT. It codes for CASSFGTGYNQPQHF.

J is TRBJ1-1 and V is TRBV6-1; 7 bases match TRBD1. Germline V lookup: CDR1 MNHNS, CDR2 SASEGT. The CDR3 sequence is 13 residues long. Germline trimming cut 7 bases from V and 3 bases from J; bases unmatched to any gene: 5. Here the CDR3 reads CASMGQRYTEAFF. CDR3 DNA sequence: TGTGCCAGCATGGGACAGCGGTACACTGAAGCTTTCTTT.

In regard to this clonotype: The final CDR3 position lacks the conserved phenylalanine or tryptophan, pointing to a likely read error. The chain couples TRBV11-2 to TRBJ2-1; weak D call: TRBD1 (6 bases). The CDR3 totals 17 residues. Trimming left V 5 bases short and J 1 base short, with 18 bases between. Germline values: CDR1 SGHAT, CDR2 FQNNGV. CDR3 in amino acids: CASSPQGIGISYNEQFV. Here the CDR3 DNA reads TGTGCCAGCAGCCCACAGGGAATCGGTATTTCCTACAATGAGCAGTTCGTC.

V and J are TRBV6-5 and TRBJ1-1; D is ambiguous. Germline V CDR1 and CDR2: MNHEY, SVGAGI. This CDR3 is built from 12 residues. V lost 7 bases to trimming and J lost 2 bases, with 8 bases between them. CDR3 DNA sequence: TGTGCCAGCACTTTGTTAAACACTGAAGCTTTCTTT. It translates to CASTLLNTEAFF.

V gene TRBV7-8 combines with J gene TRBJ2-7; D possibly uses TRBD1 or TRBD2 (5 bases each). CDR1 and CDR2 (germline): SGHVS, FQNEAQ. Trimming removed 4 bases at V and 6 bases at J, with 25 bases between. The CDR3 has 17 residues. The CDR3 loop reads CASSSDAGAGSLFEQYF. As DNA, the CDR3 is TGTGCCAGCAGCTCGGACGCTGGTGCAGGGAGTTTGTTCGAGCAGTACTTC.

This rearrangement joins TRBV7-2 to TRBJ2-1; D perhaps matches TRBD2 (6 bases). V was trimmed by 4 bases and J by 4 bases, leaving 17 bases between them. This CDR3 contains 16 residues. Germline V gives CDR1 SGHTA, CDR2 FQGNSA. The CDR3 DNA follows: TGTGCCAGCAGCTCGACCCTAGCGCGGGAATACAATGAGCAGTTCTTC. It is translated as CASSSTLAREYNEQFF.

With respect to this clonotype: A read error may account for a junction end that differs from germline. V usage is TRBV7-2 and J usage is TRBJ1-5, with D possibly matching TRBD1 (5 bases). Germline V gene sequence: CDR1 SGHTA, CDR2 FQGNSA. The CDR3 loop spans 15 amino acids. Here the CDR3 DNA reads TGTGCTAGCAGCTTAGCCAGGGAGAGCAATCAGCCCCAGCATTTT. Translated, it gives CASSLARESNQPQHF.

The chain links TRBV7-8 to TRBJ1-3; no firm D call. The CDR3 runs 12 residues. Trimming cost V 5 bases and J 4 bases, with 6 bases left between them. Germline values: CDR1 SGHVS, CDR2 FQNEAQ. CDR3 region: CASSEGGNTIYF. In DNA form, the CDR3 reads TGTGCCAGCAGCGAAGGCGGAAACACCATATATTTT.

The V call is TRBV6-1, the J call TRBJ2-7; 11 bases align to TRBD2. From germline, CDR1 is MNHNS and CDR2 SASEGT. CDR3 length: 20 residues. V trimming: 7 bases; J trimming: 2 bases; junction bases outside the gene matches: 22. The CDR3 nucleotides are TGTGCCAGCATCCTCACCGACGGTAGACTAGCGGGGTTTCCTCCCTACGAGCAGTACTTC. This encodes CASILTDGRLAGFPPYEQYF.

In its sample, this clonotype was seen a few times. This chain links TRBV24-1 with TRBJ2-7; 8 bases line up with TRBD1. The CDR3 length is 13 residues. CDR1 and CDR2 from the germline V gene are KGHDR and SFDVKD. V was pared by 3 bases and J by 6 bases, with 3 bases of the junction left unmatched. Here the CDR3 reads CATSDVTGVEQYF. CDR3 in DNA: TGTGCCACCAGTGATGTGACAGGGGTCGAGCAGTACTTC.

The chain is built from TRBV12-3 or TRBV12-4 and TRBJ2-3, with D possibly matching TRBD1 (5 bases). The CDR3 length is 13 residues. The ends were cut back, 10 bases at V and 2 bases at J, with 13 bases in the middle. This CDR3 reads CAIDQGHTDTQYF. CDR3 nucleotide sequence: TGTGCCATCGACCAGGGCCACACAGATACGCAGTATTTT.

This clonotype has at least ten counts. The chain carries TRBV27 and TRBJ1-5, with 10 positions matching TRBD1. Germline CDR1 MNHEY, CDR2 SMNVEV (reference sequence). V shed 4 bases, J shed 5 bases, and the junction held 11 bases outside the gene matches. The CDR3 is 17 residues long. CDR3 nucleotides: TGTGCCAGCAGTTCCCCCTCGACAGGGGGCAGATATCAGCCCCAGCATTTT. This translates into CASSSPSTGGRYQPQHF.

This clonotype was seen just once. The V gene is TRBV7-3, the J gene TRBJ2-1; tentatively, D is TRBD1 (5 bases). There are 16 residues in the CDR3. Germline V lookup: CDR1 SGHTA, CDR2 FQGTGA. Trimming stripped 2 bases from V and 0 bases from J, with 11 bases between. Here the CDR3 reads CASSLDSPRSYNEQFF. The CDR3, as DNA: TGTGCCAGCAGCTTAGACAGTCCTCGCTCCTACAATGAGCAGTTCTTC.

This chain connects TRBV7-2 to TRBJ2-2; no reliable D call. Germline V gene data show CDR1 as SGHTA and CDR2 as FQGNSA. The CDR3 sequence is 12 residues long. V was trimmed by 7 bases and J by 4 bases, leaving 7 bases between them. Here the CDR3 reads CASIPVTGELFF. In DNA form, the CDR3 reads TGTGCCAGCATCCCAGTCACCGGGGAGCTGTTTTTT.

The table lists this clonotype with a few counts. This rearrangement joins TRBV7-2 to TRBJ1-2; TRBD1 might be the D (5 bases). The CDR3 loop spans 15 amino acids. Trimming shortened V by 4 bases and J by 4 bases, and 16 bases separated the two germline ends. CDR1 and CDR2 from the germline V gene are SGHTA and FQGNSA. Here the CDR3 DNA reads TGTGCCAGCAGCTCCCGCGGGCCCGGGGGCTATGGCTACACCTTC. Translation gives CASSSRGPGGYGYTF. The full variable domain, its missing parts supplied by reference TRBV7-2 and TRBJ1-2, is GAGVSQSPSNKVTEKGKDVELRCDPISGHTALYWYRQSLGQGLEFLIYFQGNSAPDKSGLPSDRFSAERTGGSVSTLTIQRTQQEDSAVYLCASSSRGPGGYGYTFGSGTRLTVV.

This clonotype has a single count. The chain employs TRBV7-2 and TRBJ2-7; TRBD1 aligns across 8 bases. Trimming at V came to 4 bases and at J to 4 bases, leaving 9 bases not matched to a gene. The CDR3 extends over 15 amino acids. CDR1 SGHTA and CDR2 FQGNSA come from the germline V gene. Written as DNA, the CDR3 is TGTGCCAGCAGCTCCGCCGGGACAGGAGTATACGAGCAGTACTTC. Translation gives CASSSAGTGVYEQYF.

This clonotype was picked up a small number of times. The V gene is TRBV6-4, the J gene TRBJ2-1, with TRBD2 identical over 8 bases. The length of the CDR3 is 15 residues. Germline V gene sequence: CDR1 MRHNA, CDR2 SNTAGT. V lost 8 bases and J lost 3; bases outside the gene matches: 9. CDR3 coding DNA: TGTGCCAGCGGAGTGGGGCGGGGGGACTACAATGAGCAGTTCTTC. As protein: CASGVGRGDYNEQFF.

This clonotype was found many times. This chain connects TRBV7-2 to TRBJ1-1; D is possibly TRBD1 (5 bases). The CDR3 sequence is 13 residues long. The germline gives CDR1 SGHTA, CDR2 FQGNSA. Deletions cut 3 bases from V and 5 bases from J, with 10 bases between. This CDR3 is CASSFGGGTEAFF. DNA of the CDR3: TGTGCCAGCAGCTTTGGGGGGGGGACTGAAGCTTTCTTT.

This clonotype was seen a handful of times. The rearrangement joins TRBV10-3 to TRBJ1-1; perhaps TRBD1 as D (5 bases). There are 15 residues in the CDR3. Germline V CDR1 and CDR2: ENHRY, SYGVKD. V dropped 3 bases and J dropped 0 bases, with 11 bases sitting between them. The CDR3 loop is CAISDPTGLNTEAFF. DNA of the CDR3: TGTGCCATCAGTGACCCTACAGGACTGAACACTGAAGCTTTCTTT.

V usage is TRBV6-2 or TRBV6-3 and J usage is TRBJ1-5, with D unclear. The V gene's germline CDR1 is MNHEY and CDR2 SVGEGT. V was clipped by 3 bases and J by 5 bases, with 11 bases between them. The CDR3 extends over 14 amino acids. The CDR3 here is CASSYFGEDQPQHF. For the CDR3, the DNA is TGTGCCAGCAGTTATTTCGGGGAAGATCAGCCCCAGCATTTT.

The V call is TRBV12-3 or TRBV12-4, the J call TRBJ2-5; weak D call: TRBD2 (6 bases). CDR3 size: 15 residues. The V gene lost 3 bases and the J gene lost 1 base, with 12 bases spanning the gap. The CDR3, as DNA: TGTGCCAGCAGTTTCTTTGGGGGGACCCAAGAGACCCAGTACTTC. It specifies CASSFFGGTQETQYF.